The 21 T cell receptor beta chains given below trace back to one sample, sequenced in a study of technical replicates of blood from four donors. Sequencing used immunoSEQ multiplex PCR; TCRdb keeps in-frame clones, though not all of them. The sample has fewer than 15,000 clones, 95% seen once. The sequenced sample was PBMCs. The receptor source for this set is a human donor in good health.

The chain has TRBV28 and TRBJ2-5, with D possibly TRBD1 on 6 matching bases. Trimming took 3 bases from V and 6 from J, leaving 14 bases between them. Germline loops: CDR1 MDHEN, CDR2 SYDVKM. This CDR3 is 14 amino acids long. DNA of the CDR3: TGTGCCAGCAGTTTCTCAGGGGTAAGAAAGACCCAGTACTTC. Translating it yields CASSFSGVRKTQYF.

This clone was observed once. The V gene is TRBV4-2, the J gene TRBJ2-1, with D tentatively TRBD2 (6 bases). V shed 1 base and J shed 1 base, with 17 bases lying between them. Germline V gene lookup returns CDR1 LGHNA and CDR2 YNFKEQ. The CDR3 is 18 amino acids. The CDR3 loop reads CASSQASFSGGSYNEQFF. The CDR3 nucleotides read TGTGCCAGCAGCCAAGCCTCATTTAGCGGAGGGTCCTACAATGAGCAGTTCTTC.

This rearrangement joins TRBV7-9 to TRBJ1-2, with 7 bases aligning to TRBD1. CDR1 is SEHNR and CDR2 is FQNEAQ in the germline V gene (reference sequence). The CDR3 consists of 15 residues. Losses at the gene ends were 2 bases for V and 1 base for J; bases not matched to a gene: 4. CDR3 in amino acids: CASSLIGTVNYGYTF. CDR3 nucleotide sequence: TGTGCCAGCAGCTTAATTGGGACAGTTAACTATGGCTACACCTTC.

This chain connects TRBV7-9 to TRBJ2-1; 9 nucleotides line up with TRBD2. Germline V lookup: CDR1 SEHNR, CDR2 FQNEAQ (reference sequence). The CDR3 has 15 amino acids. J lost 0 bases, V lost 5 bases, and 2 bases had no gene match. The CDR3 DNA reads TGTGCCAGCAGCCTTAGCGGGAGCTCCTACAATGAGCAGTTCTTC. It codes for CASSLSGSSYNEQFF.

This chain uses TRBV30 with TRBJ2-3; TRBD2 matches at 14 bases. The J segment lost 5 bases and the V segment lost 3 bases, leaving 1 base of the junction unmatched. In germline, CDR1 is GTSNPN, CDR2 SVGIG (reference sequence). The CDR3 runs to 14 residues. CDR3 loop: CAWRGTSGRDTQYF. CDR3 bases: TGTGCCTGGAGGGGGACTAGCGGGAGAGATACGCAGTATTTT.

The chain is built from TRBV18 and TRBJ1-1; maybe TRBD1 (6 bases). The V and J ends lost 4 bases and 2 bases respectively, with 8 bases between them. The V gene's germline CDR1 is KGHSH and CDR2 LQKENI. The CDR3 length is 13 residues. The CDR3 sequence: CASSRTENTEAFF. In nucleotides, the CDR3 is TGTGCCAGCTCACGGACAGAAAACACTGAAGCTTTCTTT.

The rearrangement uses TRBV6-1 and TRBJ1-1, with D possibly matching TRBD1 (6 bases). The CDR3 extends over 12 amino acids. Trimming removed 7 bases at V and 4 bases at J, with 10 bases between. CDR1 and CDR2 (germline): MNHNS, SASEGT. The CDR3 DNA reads TGTGCCAGCACCCCCAGGGGCACTGAAGCTTTCTTT. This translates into CASTPRGTEAFF.

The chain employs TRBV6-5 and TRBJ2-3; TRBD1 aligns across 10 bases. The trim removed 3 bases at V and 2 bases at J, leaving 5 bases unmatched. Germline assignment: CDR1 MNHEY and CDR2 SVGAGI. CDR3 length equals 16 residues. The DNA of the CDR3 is TGTGCCAGCAGTTATGGGACAGGGGCGGCCACAGATACGCAGTATTTT. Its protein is CASSYGTGAATDTQYF.

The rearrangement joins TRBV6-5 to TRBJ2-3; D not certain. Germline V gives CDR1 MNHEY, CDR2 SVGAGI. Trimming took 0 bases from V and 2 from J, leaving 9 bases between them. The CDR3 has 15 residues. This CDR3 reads CASSYSSSDTDTQYF. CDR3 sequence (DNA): TGTGCCAGCAGTTACTCGAGCTCTGACACAGATACGCAGTATTTT.

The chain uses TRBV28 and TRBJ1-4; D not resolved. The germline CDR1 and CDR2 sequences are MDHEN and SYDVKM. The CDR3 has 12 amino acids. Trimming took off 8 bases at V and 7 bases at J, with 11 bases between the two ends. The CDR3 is CASGRRGEKLFF. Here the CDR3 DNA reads TGTGCCAGCGGCCGTAGAGGTGAAAAACTGTTTTTT. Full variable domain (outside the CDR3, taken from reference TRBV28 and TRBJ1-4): DVKVTQSSRYLVKRTGEKVFLECVQDMDHENMFWYRQDPGLGLRLIYFSYDVKMKEKGDIPEGYSVSREKKERFSLILESASTNQTSMYLCASGRRGEKLFFGSGTQLSVL.

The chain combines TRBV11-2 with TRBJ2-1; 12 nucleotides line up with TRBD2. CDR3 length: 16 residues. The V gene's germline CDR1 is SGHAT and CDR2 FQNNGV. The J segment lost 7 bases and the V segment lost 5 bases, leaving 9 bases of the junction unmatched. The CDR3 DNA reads TGTGCCAGCAGCCAATTCGGGACTAGCGGGTGGAATGAGCAGTTCTTC. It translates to CASSQFGTSGWNEQFF.

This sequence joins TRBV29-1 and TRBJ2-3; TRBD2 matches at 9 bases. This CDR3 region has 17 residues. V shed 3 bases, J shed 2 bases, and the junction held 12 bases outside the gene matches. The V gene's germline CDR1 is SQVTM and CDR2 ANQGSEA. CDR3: CSVDWRLAVPHTDTQYF. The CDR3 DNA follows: TGCAGCGTTGACTGGCGACTAGCGGTGCCCCACACAGATACGCAGTATTTT.

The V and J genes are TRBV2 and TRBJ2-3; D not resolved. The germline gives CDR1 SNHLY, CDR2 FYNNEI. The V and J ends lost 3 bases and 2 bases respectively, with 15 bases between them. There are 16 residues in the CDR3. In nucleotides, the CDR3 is TGTGCCAGCAGTGAGATATTGGCAGGATTCACAGATACGCAGTATTTT. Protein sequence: CASSEILAGFTDTQYF.

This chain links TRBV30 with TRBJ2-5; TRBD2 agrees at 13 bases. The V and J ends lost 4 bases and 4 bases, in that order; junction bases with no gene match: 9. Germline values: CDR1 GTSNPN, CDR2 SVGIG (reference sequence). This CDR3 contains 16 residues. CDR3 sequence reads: CAWTPGTSGMTETQYF. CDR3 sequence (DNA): TGTGCCTGGACCCCGGGGACTAGCGGGATGACAGAGACCCAGTACTTC. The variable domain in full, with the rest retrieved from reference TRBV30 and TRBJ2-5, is SQTIHQWPATLVQPVGSPLSLECTVEGTSNPNLYWYRQAAGRGLQLLFYSVGIGQISSEVPQNLSASRPQDRQFILSSKKLLLSDSGFYLCAWTPGTSGMTETQYFGPGTRLLVL.

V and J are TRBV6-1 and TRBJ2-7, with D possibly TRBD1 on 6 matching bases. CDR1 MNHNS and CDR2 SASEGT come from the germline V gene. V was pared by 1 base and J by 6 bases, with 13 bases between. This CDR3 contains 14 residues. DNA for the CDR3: TGTGCCAGCAGTGAAGGAGGTTCGACAGGCGAGCAGTACTTC. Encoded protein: CASSEGGSTGEQYF.

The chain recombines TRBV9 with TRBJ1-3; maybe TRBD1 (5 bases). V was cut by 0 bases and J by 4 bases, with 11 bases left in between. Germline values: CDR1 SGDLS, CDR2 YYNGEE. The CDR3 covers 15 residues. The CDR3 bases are TGTGCCAGCAGCGTAGCACAGGTCGGGGGAAACACCATATATTTT. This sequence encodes CASSVAQVGGNTIYF.

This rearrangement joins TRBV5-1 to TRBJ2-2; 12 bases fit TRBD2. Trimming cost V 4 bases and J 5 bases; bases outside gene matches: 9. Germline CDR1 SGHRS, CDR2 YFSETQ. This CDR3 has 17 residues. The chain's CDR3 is CASSLTTSGGGTGELFF. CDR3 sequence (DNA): TGCGCCAGCAGCCTTACGACTAGCGGGGGCGGAACCGGGGAGCTGTTTTTT.

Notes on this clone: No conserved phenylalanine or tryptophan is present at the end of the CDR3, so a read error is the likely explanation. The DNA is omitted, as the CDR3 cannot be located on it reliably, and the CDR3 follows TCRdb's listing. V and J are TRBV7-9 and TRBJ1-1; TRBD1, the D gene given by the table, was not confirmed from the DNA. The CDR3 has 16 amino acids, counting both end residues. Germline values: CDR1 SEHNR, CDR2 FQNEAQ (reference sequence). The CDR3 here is CASSSAPGPTEAFFGS.

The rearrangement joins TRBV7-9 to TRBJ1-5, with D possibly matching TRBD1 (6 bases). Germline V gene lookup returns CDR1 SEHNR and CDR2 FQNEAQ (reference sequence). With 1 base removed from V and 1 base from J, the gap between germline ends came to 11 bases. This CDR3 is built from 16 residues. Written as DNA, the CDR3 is TGTGCCAGCAGCTTAGGCTCCGGACAGAGCAATCAGCCCCAGCATTTT. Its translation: CASSLGSGQSNQPQHF.

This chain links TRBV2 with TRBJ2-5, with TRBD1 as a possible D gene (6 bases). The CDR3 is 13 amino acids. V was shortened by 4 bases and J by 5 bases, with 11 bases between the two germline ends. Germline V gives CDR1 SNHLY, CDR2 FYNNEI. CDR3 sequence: CASSVGGAETQYF. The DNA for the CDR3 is TGTGCCAGCAGTGTTGGGGGCGCGGAGACCCAGTACTTC.

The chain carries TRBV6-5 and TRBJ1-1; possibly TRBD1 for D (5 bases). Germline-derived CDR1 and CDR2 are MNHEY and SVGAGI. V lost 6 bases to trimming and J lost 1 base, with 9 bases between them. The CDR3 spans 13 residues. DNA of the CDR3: TGTGCCAGCAGCGACGGGGGGAACACTGAAGCTTTCTTT. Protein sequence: CASSDGGNTEAFF.